This TCR beta chain emerged from a study of T cell changes during pregnancy in multiple sclerosis. Assay used: immunoSEQ multiplex PCR; TCRdb lists only in-frame clones, some missing. The table lists about 75,000 clones, 89% of them singletons. The V gene's germline CDR1 is SGHNT and CDR2 YYREEE (reference sequence). The CDR3 runs to 11 residues. Trimming shortened V by 2 bases and J by 5 bases, and 4 bases separated the two germline ends. The chain couples TRBV5-4 to TRBJ2-5; unclear D gene. The sample in question was peripheral blood, obtained in the first trimester of pregnancy. The clonotype was recovered from a female donor in good health, enrolled as a control in a pregnancy study. The CDR3 sequence is CASSFGETQYF. As DNA, the CDR3 is TGTGCCAGCAGCTTCGGGGAGACCCAGTACTTC.